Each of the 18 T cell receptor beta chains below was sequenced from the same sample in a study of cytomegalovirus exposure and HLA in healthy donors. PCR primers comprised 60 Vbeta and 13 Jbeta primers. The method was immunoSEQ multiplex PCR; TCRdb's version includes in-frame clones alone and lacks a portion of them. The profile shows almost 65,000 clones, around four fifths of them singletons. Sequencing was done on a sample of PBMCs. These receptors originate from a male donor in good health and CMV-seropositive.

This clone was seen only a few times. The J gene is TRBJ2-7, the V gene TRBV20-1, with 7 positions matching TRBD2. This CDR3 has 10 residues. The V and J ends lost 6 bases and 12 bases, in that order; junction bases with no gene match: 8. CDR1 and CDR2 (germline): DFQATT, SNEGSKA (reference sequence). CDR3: CSAERGFLYF. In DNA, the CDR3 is TGCAGTGCGGAGCGGGGTTTTTTGTACTTC.

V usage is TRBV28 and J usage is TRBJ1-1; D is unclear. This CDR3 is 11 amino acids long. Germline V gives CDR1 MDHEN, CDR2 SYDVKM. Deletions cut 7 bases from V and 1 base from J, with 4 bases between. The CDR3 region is CASIQNTEAFF. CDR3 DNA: TGTGCCAGCATACAGAACACTGAAGCTTTCTTT.

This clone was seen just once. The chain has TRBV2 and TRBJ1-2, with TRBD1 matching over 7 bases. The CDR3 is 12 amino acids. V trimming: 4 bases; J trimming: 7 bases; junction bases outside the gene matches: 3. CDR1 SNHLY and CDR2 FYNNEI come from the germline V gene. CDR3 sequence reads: CASSGQGFGYTF. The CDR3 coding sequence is TGTGCCAGCAGTGGACAGGGTTTTGGCTACACCTTC.

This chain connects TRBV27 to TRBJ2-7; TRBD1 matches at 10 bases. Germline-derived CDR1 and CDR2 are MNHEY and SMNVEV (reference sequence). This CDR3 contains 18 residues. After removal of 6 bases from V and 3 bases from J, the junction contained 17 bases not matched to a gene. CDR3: CASSTDPRRTGGRYEQYF. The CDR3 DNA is TGTGCCAGCAGCACCGATCCTAGACGGACAGGGGGTCGCTACGAGCAGTACTTC.

CDR3 protein: CASSDTYEQYF. DNA of the CDR3: TGTGCCAGCAGTGACACCTACGAGCAGTACTTC. J is TRBJ2-7 and V is TRBV2; no firm D call. The V end was cut by 3 bases, the J end by 2 bases, with 2 bases between. The CDR3 totals 11 residues. Germline V gene lookup returns CDR1 SNHLY and CDR2 FYNNEI.

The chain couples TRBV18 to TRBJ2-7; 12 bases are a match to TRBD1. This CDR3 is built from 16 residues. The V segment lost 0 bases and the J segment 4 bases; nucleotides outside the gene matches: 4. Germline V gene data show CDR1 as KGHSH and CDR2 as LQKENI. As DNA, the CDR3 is TGTGCCAGCTCACCACCACGGGACAGGGGGCATTACGAGCAGTACTTC. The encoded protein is CASSPPRDRGHYEQYF.

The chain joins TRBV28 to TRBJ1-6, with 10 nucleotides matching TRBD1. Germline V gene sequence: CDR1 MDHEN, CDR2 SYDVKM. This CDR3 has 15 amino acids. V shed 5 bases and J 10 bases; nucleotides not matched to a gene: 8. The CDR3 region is CASSRQGAARSPLHF. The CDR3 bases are TGTGCCAGCAGTAGACAGGGGGCGGCGAGATCACCCCTCCACTTT.

CDR3 loop: CASRGDEEDGYTF. The CDR3 coding sequence is TGTGCCAGCAGAGGGGATGAAGAAGATGGCTACACCTTC. V gene TRBV27 combines with J gene TRBJ1-2; TRBD1 is a possible D gene (5 bases). The germline gives CDR1 MNHEY, CDR2 SMNVEV (reference sequence). V lost 6 bases and J lost 6, with 14 bases in between. This CDR3 is 13 amino acids long.

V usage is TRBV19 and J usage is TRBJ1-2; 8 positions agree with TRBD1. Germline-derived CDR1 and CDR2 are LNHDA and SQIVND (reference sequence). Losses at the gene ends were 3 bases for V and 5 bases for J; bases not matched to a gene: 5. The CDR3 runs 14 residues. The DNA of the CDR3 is TGTGCCAGTAGTATCTCCGGGACAGGATATGGCTACACCTTC. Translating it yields CASSISGTGYGYTF.

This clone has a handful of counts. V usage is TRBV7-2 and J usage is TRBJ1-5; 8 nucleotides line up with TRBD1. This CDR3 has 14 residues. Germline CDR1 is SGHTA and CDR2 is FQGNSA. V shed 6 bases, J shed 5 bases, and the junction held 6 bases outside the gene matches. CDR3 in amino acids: CASSHPQGDQPQHF. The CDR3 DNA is TGTGCCAGCAGTCACCCACAGGGGGATCAGCCCCAGCATTTT.

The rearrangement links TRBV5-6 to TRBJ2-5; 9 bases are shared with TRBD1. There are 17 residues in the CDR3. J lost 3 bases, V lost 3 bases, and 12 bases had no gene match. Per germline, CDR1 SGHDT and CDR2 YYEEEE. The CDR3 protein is CASSSLGTGFGEETQYF. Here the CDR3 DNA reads TGTGCCAGCAGCTCACTCGGGACAGGGTTTGGGGAAGAGACCCAGTACTTC. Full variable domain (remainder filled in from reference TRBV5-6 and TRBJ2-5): DAGVTQSPTHLIKTRGQQVTLRCSPKSGHDTVSWYQQALGQGPQFIFQYYEEEERQRGNFPDRFSGHQFPNYSSELNVNALLLGDSALYLCASSSLGTGFGEETQYFGPGTRLLVL.

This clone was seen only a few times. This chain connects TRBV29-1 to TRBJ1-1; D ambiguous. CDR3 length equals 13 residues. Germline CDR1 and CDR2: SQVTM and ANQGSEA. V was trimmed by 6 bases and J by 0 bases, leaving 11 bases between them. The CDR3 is CSVRPLMNTEAFF. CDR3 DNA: TGCAGCGTGCGTCCCCTAATGAACACTGAAGCTTTCTTT.

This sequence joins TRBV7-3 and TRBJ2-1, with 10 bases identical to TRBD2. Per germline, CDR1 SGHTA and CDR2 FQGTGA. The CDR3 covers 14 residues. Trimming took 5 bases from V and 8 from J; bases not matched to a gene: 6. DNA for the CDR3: TGTGCCAGCAGCCCGAGCGGGGGGGCCTATGAGCAGTTCTTC. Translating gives CASSPSGGAYEQFF.

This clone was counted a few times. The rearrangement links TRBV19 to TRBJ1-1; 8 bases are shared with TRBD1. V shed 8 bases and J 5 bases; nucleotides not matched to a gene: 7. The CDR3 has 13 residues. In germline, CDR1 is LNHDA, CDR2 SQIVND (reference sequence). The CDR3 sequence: CASQDRGWTEAFF. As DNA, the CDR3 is TGTGCCAGTCAAGACAGGGGTTGGACTGAAGCTTTCTTT.

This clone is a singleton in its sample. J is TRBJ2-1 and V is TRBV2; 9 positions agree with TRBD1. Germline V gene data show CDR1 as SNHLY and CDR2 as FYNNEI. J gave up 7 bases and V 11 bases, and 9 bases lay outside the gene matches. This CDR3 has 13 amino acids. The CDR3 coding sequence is TGTGCCGACCGGGACAGGGTCTTTAATGAGCAGTTCTTC. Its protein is CADRDRVFNEQFF.

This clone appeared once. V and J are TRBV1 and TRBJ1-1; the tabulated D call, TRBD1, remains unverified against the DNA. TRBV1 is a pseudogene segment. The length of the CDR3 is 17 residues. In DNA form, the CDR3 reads TGCACCAGCAGCCAAAGAACAGCAGGACAGGGGGCCCATGAAGCTTTCTTT. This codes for CTSSQRTAGQGAHEAFF.

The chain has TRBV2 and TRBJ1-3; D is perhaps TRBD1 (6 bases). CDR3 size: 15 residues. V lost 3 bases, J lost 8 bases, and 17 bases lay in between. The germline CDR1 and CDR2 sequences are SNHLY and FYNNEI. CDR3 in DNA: TGTGCCAGCAGTGAGGCAGGGGTTATCGGTGACACCATATATTTT. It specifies CASSEAGVIGDTIYF.

CDR3 nucleotide sequence: TGTGCCAGCAGTTTAAAGTCAGGGGTCGAGCAGTACTTC. It encodes CASSLKSGVEQYF. The rearrangement joins TRBV27 to TRBJ2-7; a weak D match, TRBD1 (6 bases). Trimming removed 2 bases from V and 6 bases from J, with 11 bases in between. Per germline, CDR1 MNHEY and CDR2 SMNVEV (reference sequence). The CDR3 runs to 13 residues.